The clone carrying this T cell receptor (beta chain) was found once. Original analysis: Estimation of nucleated cell counts was performed using reference gene primer amplification. Clones were sequenced by immunoSEQ multiplex PCR, and TCRdb holds only the in-frame ones, with some missing. D and trimming come from the DNA, and the V and J calls and clone size come from that table. The sample lists some 150,000 clones, 70% to 90% occurring once. This sample stems from a study of blood T cell repertoires in COVID-19. As for the study in general: From T cells, B-cell-depleted T cells, or PBMCs came the material, which was cDNA or gDNA.

Trimming removed 1 base from V and 1 base from J, with 10 bases in between. The CDR3 is 15 amino acids. The germline gives CDR1 LNHNV, CDR2 YYDKDF (reference sequence). The chain joins TRBV15 to TRBJ1-1; D might be TRBD1 (5 bases). Sample: peripheral blood. The receptor was isolated from a woman aged 70 to 79 with acute or convalescent COVID-19. The CDR3 reads CATSRAGGANTEAFF. The CDR3 DNA sequence: TGTGCCACCAGCAGAGCGGGAGGGGCGAACACTGAAGCTTTCTTT.